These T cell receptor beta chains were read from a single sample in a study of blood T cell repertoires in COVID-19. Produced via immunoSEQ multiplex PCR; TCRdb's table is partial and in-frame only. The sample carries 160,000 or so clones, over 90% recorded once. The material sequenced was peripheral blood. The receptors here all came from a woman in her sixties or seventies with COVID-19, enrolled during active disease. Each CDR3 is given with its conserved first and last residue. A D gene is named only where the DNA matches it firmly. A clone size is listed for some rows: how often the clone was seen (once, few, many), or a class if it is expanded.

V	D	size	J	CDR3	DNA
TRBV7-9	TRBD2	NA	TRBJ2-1	CASSQSGGSYNEQFF	TGTGCCAGCAGCCAGAGCGGGGGATCCTACAATGAGCAGTTCTTC
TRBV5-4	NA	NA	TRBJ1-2	CASSGRTTGYGYTF	TGTGCCAGCAGCGGACGAACGACGGGGTATGGCTACACCTTC
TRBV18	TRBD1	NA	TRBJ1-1	CASSFRGAMNTEAFF	TGTGCCAGCTCATTCAGGGGGGCCATGAACACTGAAGCTTTCTTT
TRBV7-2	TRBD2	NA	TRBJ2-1	CASSFYGTSRYNEQFF	TGTGCCAGCAGCTTTTATGGGACTAGCAGATACAATGAGCAGTTCTTC
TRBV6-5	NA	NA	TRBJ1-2	CASSWPEKGVYGYTF	TGTGCCAGCAGTTGGCCCGAGAAGGGGGTATATGGCTACACCTTC
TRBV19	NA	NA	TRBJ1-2	CASSLLVRQDFYTF	TGTGCCAGTAGTCTCCTAGTTAGACAGGATTTCTACACCTTC
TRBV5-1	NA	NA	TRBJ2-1	CASRYRDSNNEQFF	TGCGCCAGTAGATACCGGGACTCGAACAATGAGCAGTTCTTC
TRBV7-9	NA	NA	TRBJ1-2	CASSLPLGAGNYGYTF	TGTGCCAGCAGCCTACCCTTGGGGGCAGGTAACTATGGCTACACCTTC
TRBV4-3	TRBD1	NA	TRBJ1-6	CASSSGTDNSPLHF	TGCGCCAGCAGCTCCGGGACAGATAATTCACCCCTCCACTTT
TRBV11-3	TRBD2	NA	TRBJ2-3	CASSSGLAAGDTQYF	TGTGCCAGCAGCTCGGGACTAGCTGCCGGAGATACGCAGTATTTT
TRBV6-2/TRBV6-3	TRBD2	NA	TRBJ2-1	CASSYSGLGIYEQFF	TGTGCCAGCAGTTACTCCGGACTAGGGATCTATGAGCAGTTCTTC
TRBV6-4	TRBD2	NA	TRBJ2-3	CASSGGLATDTQYF	TGTGCCAGCAGTGGGGGACTAGCCACAGATACGCAGTATTTT
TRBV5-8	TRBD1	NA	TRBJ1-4	CASDRQGAVEKLFF	TGTGCCAGCGACAGACAGGGGGCGGTTGAAAAACTGTTTTTT
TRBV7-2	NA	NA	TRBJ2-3	CASSLASTTDTQYF	TGTGCCAGCAGCTTAGCGAGCACCACAGATACGCAGTATTTT
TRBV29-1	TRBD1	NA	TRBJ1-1	CSAREGAILGAFF	TGCAGCGCCCGGGAGGGGGCTATACTGGGAGCTTTCTTT
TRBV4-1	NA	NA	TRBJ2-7	CASSQQYSGSGEQYF	TGCGCCAGCAGCCAACAGTATTCGGGGTCAGGCGAGCAGTACTTC
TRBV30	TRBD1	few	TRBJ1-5	CAWKRQGYQPQHF	TGTGCCTGGAAAAGACAGGGGTATCAGCCCCAGCATTTT
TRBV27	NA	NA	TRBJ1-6	CASSSEEGHNSPLHF	TGTGCCAGCAGTTCCGAAGAGGGTCATAATTCACCCCTCCACTTT
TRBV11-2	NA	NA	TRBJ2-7	CASSLSPGTLLGEQYF	TGTGCCAGCAGCCTCTCACCCGGGACATTGTTGGGCGAGCAGTACTTC
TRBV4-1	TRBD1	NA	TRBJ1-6	CASSRGTGANSPLHF	TGCGCCAGCAGCCGTGGAACAGGGGCCAATTCACCCCTCCACTTT
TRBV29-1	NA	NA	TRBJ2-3	CSADTLSSTDTQYF	TGCAGCGCGGACACCCTTTCCAGCACAGATACGCAGTATTTT
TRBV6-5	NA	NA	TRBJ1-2	CASSRGGAASGYTF	TGTGCCAGCAGTCGGGGAGGTGCGGCATCTGGCTACACCTTC
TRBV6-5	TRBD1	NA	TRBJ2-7	CASSTRGSYEQYF	TGTGCCAGCAGTACCAGGGGGAGCTACGAGCAGTACTTC
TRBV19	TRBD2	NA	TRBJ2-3	CASTSSGGAGDTQYF	TGTGCCAGTACCTCTAGCGGGGGGGCGGGAGATACGCAGTATTTT
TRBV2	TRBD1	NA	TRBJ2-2	CASGQGVLTGELFF	TGTGCCAGCGGACAGGGGGTTCTCACCGGGGAGCTGTTTTTT
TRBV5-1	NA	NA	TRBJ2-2	CASSLVGGDNTGELFF	TGCGCCAGCAGCTTGGTGGGGGGAGATAACACCGGGGAGCTGTTTTTT
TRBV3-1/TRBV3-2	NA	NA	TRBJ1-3	CASSQRGGSGNTIYF	TGTGCCAGCAGCCAGAGGGGAGGATCGGGAAACACCATATATTTT
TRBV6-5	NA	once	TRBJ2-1	CASSKSGEPSEQFF	TGTGCCAGCAGTAAATCGGGGGAACCCTCAGAGCAGTTCTTC
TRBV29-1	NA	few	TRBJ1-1	CSVGQNTEAFF	TGCAGCGTTGGACAGAACACTGAAGCTTTCTTT
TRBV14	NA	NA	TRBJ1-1	CASSQLQVGEAFF	TGTGCCAGCAGCCAACTACAGGTCGGTGAAGCTTTCTTT
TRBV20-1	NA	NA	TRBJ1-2	CSAPLGGGYTF	TGCAGTGCTCCCCTCGGAGGGGGCTACACCTTC
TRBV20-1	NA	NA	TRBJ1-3	CSASTTSGNTIYF	TGCAGTGCTAGTACAACGTCCGGAAACACCATATATTTT
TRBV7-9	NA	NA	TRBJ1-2	CAGGDFNYGYTF	TGTGCCGGAGGGGATTTCAACTATGGCTACACCTTC
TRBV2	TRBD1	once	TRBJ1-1	CASSSTGYTEAFF	TGTGCCAGCAGTTCGACAGGGTACACTGAAGCTTTCTTT
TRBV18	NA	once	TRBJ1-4	CASSLQQANEKLFF	TGTGCCAGCTCACTACAGCAGGCTAATGAAAAACTGTTTTTT
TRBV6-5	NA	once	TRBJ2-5	CASNPPGQPQETQYF	TGTGCCAGCAACCCCCCCGGACAGCCCCAAGAGACCCAGTACTTC
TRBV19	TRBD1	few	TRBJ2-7	CASSVRQGGYEQYF	TGTGCCAGTAGTGTTCGACAGGGCGGCTACGAGCAGTACTTC
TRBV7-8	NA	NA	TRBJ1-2	CASSLLVHNYGYTF	TGTGCCAGCAGCTTATTAGTGCACAACTATGGCTACACCTTC
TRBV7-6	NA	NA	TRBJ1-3	CASSLAPRPDRLLSGNTIYF	TGTGCCAGCAGCTTAGCGCCTCGGCCCGACAGGCTTCTCTCTGGAAACACCATATATTTT
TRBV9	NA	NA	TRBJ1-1	CASSVAVNTEAFF	TGTGCCAGCAGCGTAGCAGTGAACACTGAAGCTTTCTTT
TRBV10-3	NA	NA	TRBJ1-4	CAISESVGGRGEKLFF	TGTGCCATCAGTGAGTCGGTTGGGGGGAGAGGTGAAAAACTGTTTTTT
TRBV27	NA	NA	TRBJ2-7	CASTTQGREQYF	TGTGCCAGCACCACTCAGGGCCGCGAGCAGTACTTC
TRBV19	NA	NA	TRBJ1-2	CASSTAGDSYGYTF	TGTGCCAGTAGTACGGCAGGGGATAGCTATGGCTACACCTTC
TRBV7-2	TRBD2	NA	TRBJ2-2	CASSPTPGLVRTGELFF	TGTGCCAGCAGCCCGACCCCGGGACTAGTTCGCACCGGGGAGCTGTTTTTT
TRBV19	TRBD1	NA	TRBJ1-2	CASSPDRDYGYTF	TGTGCCAGTAGCCCAGACAGGGACTATGGCTACACCTTC
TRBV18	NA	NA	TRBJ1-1	CASSPRLWAAGTEAFF	TGTGCCAGCTCACCACGGTTGTGGGCCGCGGGCACTGAAGCTTTCTTT
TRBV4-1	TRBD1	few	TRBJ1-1	CASSHAGTANTEAFF	TGCGCCAGCAGCCACGCCGGGACAGCGAACACTGAAGCTTTCTTT
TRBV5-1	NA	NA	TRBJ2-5	CASSLSPIQETQYF	TGCGCCAGCAGCTTGTCGCCTATACAAGAGACCCAGTACTTC